Ten or more counts support the clone carrying this T cell receptor beta chain. Antigen unknown. The sample is drawn from a study of T-cell reconstitution after alpha-beta-depleted transplantation in children. Study-wide results and limits: Surviving recipient cells, namely T cells and thymic progenitors, were the source of high day-60 TCRbeta diversity in some patients. Hyperexpanded clones declined; after one year, newly produced T cells mostly supplied diversity.

V lost 0 bases, J lost 9 bases, and 5 bases lay in between. Germline V gives CDR1 ENHRY, CDR2 SYGVKD. The CDR3 is 11 residues long. Unique molecular identifiers were used in preparing the TCRbeta library. TCRdb fed the PCR reads into MiXCR, producing one record per CDR3 protein. The data contain under 300,000 distinct CDR3 sequences, 11% of them singletons. This TCR derives from a male patient aged 2 to 9 who had a stem cell transplant for chronic granulomatous disease, so the T cells may come from the graft donor. Source: peripheral blood, taken 180 days after TCRalphabeta/CD19-depleted stem cell transplant. The gene calls are TRBV10-3 and TRBJ1-2; unclear D gene. CDR3 DNA: TGTGCCATCAGTGAGTCGTACAGCTACACCTTC. As protein: CAISESYSYTF.